This TCR beta chain was retrieved from a study of cytomegalovirus exposure and HLA in healthy donors. On this clone: Its matching antigen is unknown.

The donors, nominally healthy at sampling, likely had unrecorded immune exposures. The PCR employed 60 Vbeta primers together with 13 Jbeta primers. The protocol was immunoSEQ multiplex PCR, while the TCRdb copy is restricted to in-frame clones and leaves out a portion. The table includes 65,000 to 80,000 clones, about four fifths detected once. Findings and limits, study-wide: The presence/absence work took it that sequencing depth was about the same across donors. Per a later analysis, about 15,000 TCR beta sequences showed association with HLA alleles at 0.05 false discovery rate.

V was clipped by 5 bases and J by 2 bases; unmatched bases: 6. From germline, CDR1 is MNHEY and CDR2 SVGAGI. The CDR3 covers 15 residues. The sequence derives from a woman aged 40 to 55 in good health and CMV-seropositive. The rearrangement uses TRBV6-5 and TRBJ1-2; 9 bases map to TRBD1. What was sequenced was PBMCs. The CDR3 DNA sequence: TGTGCCAGCAGTCGGACAGGGGCCGGAAACTATGGCTACACCTTC. Translated, it gives CASSRTGAGNYGYTF.